The clone carrying this T cell receptor (beta chain) was picked up one time. The data stem from a study of technical replicates of blood from a handful of donors. Generated by immunoSEQ multiplex PCR, the TCRdb table keeps only in-frame clones and is missing some. This sample has tens of thousands of clones, with roughly 93% found just once. Per the germline V gene, CDR1 is SGHNT and CDR2 is YYREEE (reference sequence). The CDR3 runs 14 residues. Trimming removed 3 bases from V and 9 bases from J, with 13 bases in between. The sample consisted of T cells isolated from PBMCs. The chain links TRBV5-4 to TRBJ1-6; a possible D gene is TRBD1 (6 bases). The TCR comes from a human donor in good health. For the CDR3, the DNA is TGTGCCAGCAGCTCACCCGTGACAGGTTCACCCCTCCACTTT. It translates to CASSSPVTGSPLHF.